The TCR beta chain under discussion was sequenced for a study of cytomegalovirus exposure and HLA in healthy donors. Vbeta (60) and Jbeta (13) primers were used in the PCR. This table comes from immunoSEQ multiplex PCR, and its TCRdb copy is limited to in-frame clones, with some not included. The table shows 65,000 to 85,000 clones, with roughly 83% occurring only once. V lost 4 bases, J lost 7 bases, and 21 bases lay in between. The CDR3 contains 15 residues. The germline CDR1 and CDR2 sequences are SGHRS and YFSETQ. The sequenced sample consisted of PBMCs. The V gene is TRBV5-1, the J gene TRBJ2-7, with TRBD1 as a possible D gene (6 bases). The source is a woman aged 45-65 years in good health and CMV-seronegative. The CDR3 DNA sequence: TGCGCCAGCAGCCCGAAACAGGGTCCCCCTGGGGAGCAGTACTTC. Residues: CASSPKQGPPGEQYF.